The rows below give T cell receptor beta chains drawn from one sample of a study of T cells in Graves' hyperthyroidism and ophthalmopathy. A single record per CDR3 protein comes from TCRdb applying MiXCR to the multiplex PCR reads. Of under 600,000 distinct CDR3 sequences listed, roughly 15% were seen once; the top ten hold less than 3.5%. Sequenced: blood. The receptors were sampled from a woman in her thirties or forties with Graves' ophthalmopathy. Each CDR3 is given with its conserved first and last residue. Fields, in order: V gene, clone size, D gene, J gene, CDR3 protein, CDR3 DNA. The D gene is left open where the match is weak. The listing skips clone size in some rows; elsewhere it reads once, few, many or a size class.

>TRBV27|many|.|TRBJ2-1
CASSLSLIGNEQFF
TGTGCCAGCAGTTTAAGTCTTATTGGCAATGAGCAGTTCTTC
>TRBV7-3|few|.|TRBJ1-3
CASSFCMGGALRKAGNTIYF
TGTGCCAGCAGCTTCTGTATGGGGGGGGCCTTGAGGAAGGCCGGAAACACCATATATTTT
>TRBV20-1|many|TRBD1|TRBJ2-3
CSGEQGNTDTQYF
TGCAGTGGGGAACAGGGGAACACAGATACGCAGTATTTT
>TRBV5-1|many|.|TRBJ1-1
CASSFRGARTEAFF
TGCGCCAGCAGCTTTAGAGGGGCACGGACTGAAGCTTTCTTT
>TRBV10-3|.|.|TRBJ1-1
CAISTMNTEAFF
TGTGCCATCAGTACAATGAACACTGAAGCTTTCTTT
>TRBV4-1|.|TRBD1|TRBJ1-1
CASSSLWTGGETEAFF
TGCGCCAGCAGCTCACTATGGACAGGGGGCGAAACTGAAGCTTTCTTT
>TRBV5-1|.|TRBD1|TRBJ2-5
CASSSADRDRSFGETQYF
TGCGCCAGCAGCTCCGCTGATCGGGACAGGTCGTTCGGGGAGACCCAGTACTTC
>TRBV7-2|many|TRBD2|TRBJ2-7
CASSFPSGGYEQYF
TGTGCCAGCAGCTTCCCTAGCGGGGGCTACGAGCAGTACTTC
>TRBV29-1|.|.|TRBJ2-2
CSVGGWAENTGELFF
TGCAGCGTTGGGGGGTGGGCGGAGAACACCGGGGAGCTGTTTTTT
>TRBV5-6|.|TRBD2|TRBJ2-1
CASSYFGGSSYNEQFF
TGTGCCAGCAGCTACTTCGGCGGGAGTTCCTACAATGAGCAGTTCTTC
>TRBV20-1|.|.|TRBJ2-7
CSASTQTVRYEQYF
TGCAGTGCTAGTACCCAGACGGTGAGGTACGAGCAGTACTTC
>TRBV4-1|.|TRBD1|TRBJ1-2
CASSHGDRGVYGYTF
TGCGCCAGCAGCCATGGGGACAGGGGGGTCTATGGCTACACCTTC
>TRBV6-2/TRBV6-3|.|TRBD1|TRBJ2-1
CASSYRWTGESNEQFF
TGTGCCAGCAGTTACCGTTGGACAGGGGAGAGCAATGAGCAGTTCTTC
>TRBV18|many|.|TRBJ1-2
CASSPQKQNYGYTF
TGTGCCAGCTCACCACAAAAGCAGAACTATGGCTACACCTTC
>TRBV6-1|.|.|TRBJ1-2
CASSVVLLSYTF
TGTGCCAGCAGTGTCGTCCTTTTGTCCTACACCTTC
>TRBV6-1|.|TRBD2|TRBJ2-1
CASRVTSGWDNEQFF
TGTGCCAGCAGAGTAACTAGCGGGTGGGACAATGAGCAGTTCTTC
>TRBV6-2/TRBV6-3|.|.|TRBJ1-5
CASSYGENQPQHF
TGTGCCAGCAGTTACGGGGAGAATCAGCCCCAGCATTTT
>TRBV2|many|TRBD2|TRBJ2-1
CASIPGLAVKTPYNEQFF
TGTGCCAGCATCCCGGGACTAGCGGTAAAGACGCCCTACAATGAGCAGTTCTTC
>TRBV12-3/TRBV12-4|many|.|TRBJ1-5
CASSFRTGKQPQHF
TGTGCCAGCAGTTTCCGGACGGGTAAGCAGCCCCAGCATTTT
>TRBV3-1|.|TRBD2|TRBJ2-7
CASGQGGREQYF
TGTGCCAGCGGCCAAGGCGGGAGGGAGCAGTACTTC
>TRBV12-3/TRBV12-4|many|.|TRBJ1-6
CASSSIGQGDNSPLHF
TGTGCCAGCAGTTCAATAGGGCAGGGTGATAATTCACCCCTCCACTTT
>TRBV12-3/TRBV12-4|many|TRBD1|TRBJ1-2
CASSLERGRSYGYTF
TGTGCCAGCTCACTCGAAAGGGGGCGTAGCTATGGCTACACCTTC
>TRBV10-3|few|.|TRBJ2-3
CAISRRTVSTTDTQYF
TGTGCCATCAGTCGCCGGACAGTCTCAACCACAGATACGCAGTATTTT
>TRBV7-9|few|.|TRBJ2-3
CASSLEYELGRNTDTQYF
TGTGCCAGCAGCCTAGAGTACGAACTGGGACGTAACACAGATACGCAGTATTTT
>TRBV12-3/TRBV12-4|.|.|TRBJ1-6
CASSPGGLRYIMDSPLHF
TGTGCCAGCAGTCCGGGAGGCCTAAGATATATAATGGATTCACCCCTCCACTTT
>TRBV20-1|.|TRBD2|TRBJ2-2
CSARGLAENTGELFF
TGCAGTGCCCGCGGACTAGCGGAGAACACCGGGGAGCTGTTTTTT
>TRBV3-1|few|.|TRBJ2-7
CASSQGGGGKEQYF
TGTGCCAGCAGCCAAGGGGGAGGAGGAAAGGAGCAGTACTTC
>TRBV9|.|TRBD1|TRBJ1-6
CASSVGTGGSSPLHF
TGTGCCAGCAGCGTAGGTACAGGGGGCAGCTCACCCCTCCACTTT
>TRBV2|many|TRBD2|TRBJ2-1
CASSGVAGANNEQFF
TGTGCCAGCAGTGGGGTGGCGGGAGCCAACAATGAGCAGTTCTTC
>TRBV29-1|few|TRBD2|TRBJ2-1
CSAGGGGVYNEQFF
TGCAGCGCTGGGGGGGGGGGGGTGTACAATGAGCAGTTCTTC
>TRBV7-2|.|TRBD2|TRBJ2-5
CASSLGGWWRGGRGGETQYF
TGTGCCAGCAGCTTAGGTGGTTGGTGGCGGGGGGGCCGTGGGGGAGAGACCCAGTACTTC
>TRBV6-1|.|TRBD1|TRBJ2-5
CASSAYAGTGKETQYF
TGTGCCAGCAGCGCTTATGCCGGGACAGGGAAAGAGACCCAGTACTTC
>TRBV6-1|.|.|TRBJ1-5
CASARGGGNQPQHF
TGTGCCAGCGCCCGGGGAGGGGGCAATCAGCCCCAGCATTTT
>TRBV13|few|.|TRBJ2-1
CASSRKGHEQFF
TGTGCCAGCAGTCGAAAGGGGCATGAGCAGTTCTTC
>TRBV12-3/TRBV12-4|.|TRBD1|TRBJ1-3
CASSSAGGSTGNTIYF
TGTGCCAGCAGTTCCGCAGGGGGAAGTACTGGAAACACCATATATTTT
>TRBV3-1|many|.|TRBJ1-1
CASSQGWGPLGTEAFF
TGTGCCAGCAGCCAAGGCTGGGGGCCCTTGGGTACTGAAGCTTTCTTT
>TRBV29-1|few|.|TRBJ2-1
CSVERLGNEQFF
TGCAGCGTTGAACGGCTCGGCAATGAGCAGTTCTTC
>TRBV28|many|.|TRBJ1-5
CASSSTSPNQPQHF
TGTGCCAGCAGTTCCACATCTCCTAATCAGCCCCAGCATTTT
>TRBV12-3/TRBV12-4|.|.|TRBJ2-4
CASSSQGREGGLQRLAKNIQYF
TGTGCCAGCAGTTCACAGGGGAGGGAGGGTGGTCTTCAGAGGCTAGCCAAAAACATTCAGTACTTC
>TRBV20-1|few|.|TRBJ2-2
CSARRQQNTGELFF
TGCAGTGCTAGAAGACAGCAGAACACCGGGGAGCTGTTTTTT
>TRBV6-4|.|.|TRBJ1-2
CASSWDGESRYGYTF
TGCGCCAGCAGCTGGGACGGTGAGAGTCGGTATGGCTACACCTTC
>TRBV7-8|many|TRBD2|TRBJ2-1
CASSHGLAGLNEQFF
TGTGCCAGCAGTCACGGACTAGCGGGATTGAATGAGCAGTTCTTC
>TRBV3-1|.|TRBD1|TRBJ2-2
CASSFRTGGRTGELFF
TGTGCCAGCAGCTTCCGGACAGGGGGCCGTACCGGGGAGCTGTTTTTT
>TRBV7-8|.|TRBD1|TRBJ1-1
CASSLRGRRTEAFF
TGTGCCAGCAGCTTGAGGGGGCGACGAACTGAAGCTTTCTTT
>TRBV7-2|many|.|TRBJ1-5
CASSLGGGRSNQPQHF
TGTGCCAGCAGCCTCGGGGGGGGCAGGAGCAATCAGCCCCAGCATTTT
>TRBV12-3/TRBV12-4|many|TRBD1|TRBJ1-1
CATATGENTEAFF
TGTGCCACCGCGACAGGGGAGAACACTGAAGCTTTCTTT
>TRBV29-1|few|TRBD1|TRBJ1-2
CSVQQGVTGYTF
TGCAGCGTACAACAGGGGGTCACTGGCTACACCTTC
>TRBV4-1|many|.|TRBJ2-5
CASSHRLDETQYF
TGCGCCAGCAGCCACCGCCTAGACGAGACCCAGTACTTC
>TRBV10-3|few|.|TRBJ2-3
CAISDTGRALTDTQYF
TGTGCCATCAGTGATACCGGACGGGCGCTCACAGATACGCAGTATTTT
>TRBV29-1|.|.|TRBJ1-2
CSVEDGTENYGYTF
TGCAGCGTTGAAGACGGGACGGAGAACTATGGCTACACCTTC
>TRBV12-3/TRBV12-4|many|.|TRBJ1-6
CASSKDRTSYNSPLHF
TGTGCCAGCAGCAAGGACAGAACCTCCTATAATTCACCCCTCCACTTT
>TRBV10-3|many|TRBD1|TRBJ1-1
CAISAGQGVGDTEAFF
TGTGCCATCAGTGCGGGACAGGGGGTTGGTGACACTGAAGCTTTCTTT
>TRBV6-1|many|.|TRBJ2-1
CASRQTKTLGPGNEQFF
TGTGCCAGCAGACAAACTAAGACCCTCGGACCTGGCAATGAGCAGTTCTTC
>TRBV20-1|many|TRBD2|TRBJ2-7
CSARDQERETEQYF
TGCAGTGCTAGAGATCAGGAGCGGGAGACCGAGCAGTACTTC